The 11 T cell receptor beta chains presented below share a single source sample, sequenced in a study of cytomegalovirus exposure and HLA in healthy donors. Measured with immunoSEQ multiplex PCR; TCRdb has only the in-frame clones, and not every one. This sample has 130,000 to 150,000 clones; almost 85% occur once, and the top ten carry over 1.3%. The sequenced sample was PBMCs. All receptors come from a woman in her twenties or thirties in good health and CMV-seronegative.

The rearrangement uses TRBV15 and TRBJ2-5; no definite D call. The CDR3 spans 15 residues. The germline V gene has CDR1 LNHNV and CDR2 YYDKDF (reference sequence). Trimming shortened V by 0 bases and J by 1 base, and 9 bases separated the two germline ends. The CDR3 DNA is TGTGCCACCAGCAGAGATCGTAATGTCCAAGAGACCCAGTACTTC. Translated: CATSRDRNVQETQYF.

This sequence joins TRBV4-2 and TRBJ2-6; TRBD1 aligns across 10 bases. Germline V gives CDR1 LGHNA, CDR2 YNFKEQ. V dropped 3 bases and J dropped 1; count of bases not matched to a gene: 9. CDR3 length: 19 residues. The CDR3 reads CASSQGRDRGSSGANVLTF. CDR3 in DNA: TGTGCCAGCAGCCAGGGTCGGGACAGGGGTAGTTCTGGGGCCAACGTCCTGACTTTC.

The sample holds a few counts of this clone. V is TRBV5-1 and J is TRBJ2-3; tentatively, D is TRBD2 (7 bases). This CDR3 has 16 amino acids. V was clipped by 4 bases and J by 2 bases, with 17 bases between them. Germline CDR1 and CDR2: SGHRS and YFSETQ. The CDR3 is CASSQGAGATTDTQYF. The CDR3 DNA sequence: TGCGCCAGCAGCCAAGGGGCGGGGGCAACCACAGATACGCAGTATTTT.

J is TRBJ1-4 and V is TRBV4-1; D might be TRBD1 (5 bases). There are 16 residues in the CDR3. Germline V gene lookup returns CDR1 MGHRA and CDR2 YSYEKL. V gave up 1 base and J gave up 8 bases, with 17 bases separating them. CDR3 protein: CASSQVQGVGNEKLFF. The DNA for the CDR3 is TGCGCCAGCAGCCAAGTCCAAGGGGTAGGGAACGAAAAACTGTTTTTT.

This CDR3 reads CASTKWETHYEQYF. In DNA form, the CDR3 reads TGTGCCAGCACGAAATGGGAGACACACTACGAGCAGTACTTC. This chain connects TRBV6-1 to TRBJ2-7; TRBD2 might be the D (5 bases). Trimming pared 7 bases from V and 3 bases from J, leaving 16 bases between. The CDR3 contains 14 residues. Germline CDR1 and CDR2: MNHNS and SASEGT.

This clone is a singleton in its sample. This sequence joins TRBV5-1 and TRBJ2-3, with 10 bases that match TRBD1. V dropped 3 bases and J dropped 6; count of bases not matched to a gene: 7. The CDR3 has 15 residues. CDR1 is SGHRS, CDR2 YFSETQ, per germline. CDR3 residues: CASSWGQGHSDTQYF. CDR3 sequence (DNA): TGCGCCAGCAGCTGGGGACAGGGGCACTCCGATACGCAGTATTTT.

The genes are TRBV4-1 and TRBJ2-3; TRBD2 matches 8 bases. Germline V gene data show CDR1 as MGHRA and CDR2 as YSYEKL. The V segment lost 1 base and the J segment 5 bases; nucleotides outside the gene matches: 5. The CDR3 runs to 15 residues. CDR3 residues: CASSQAIAGRDTQYF. CDR3 DNA sequence: TGCGCCAGCAGCCAAGCTATAGCGGGGCGAGATACGCAGTATTTT.

V gene TRBV2 combines with J gene TRBJ1-4, with D possibly TRBD1 on 5 matching bases. This CDR3 comprises 14 residues. Trimming cost V 5 bases and J 4 bases, with 11 bases left between them. The V gene's germline CDR1 is SNHLY and CDR2 FYNNEI. The CDR3 is CASSPPGVNEKLFF. The DNA of the CDR3 is TGTGCCAGCAGTCCTCCGGGGGTTAATGAAAAACTGTTTTTT.

This clone was detected a few times. The gene calls are TRBV5-4 and TRBJ1-1; D remains unclear. The CDR3 sequence is 13 residues long. Germline V gene data show CDR1 as SGHNT and CDR2 as YYREEE (reference sequence). V was pared by 2 bases and J by 7 bases, with 12 bases between. This CDR3 reads CASSLRGYSEAFF. In DNA form, the CDR3 reads TGTGCCAGCAGCTTACGAGGGTATAGTGAAGCTTTCTTT.

The V call is TRBV2, the J call TRBJ1-5; D is undetermined. Germline values: CDR1 SNHLY, CDR2 FYNNEI. Trimming stripped 4 bases from V and 5 bases from J, with 12 bases between. The CDR3 extends over 14 amino acids. The CDR3 region has the DNA TGTGCCAGCAGTGGAGACAAATTTTATCAGCCCCAGCATTTT. Its translation is CASSGDKFYQPQHF.

This clone has only one observation. The chain recombines TRBV12-1 with TRBJ2-5; TRBD1, as called in the table, went unchecked against the DNA. TRBV12-1 is marked as a pseudogene. This CDR3 has 14 residues. This CDR3 reads CASSFRTVQETQYF. In DNA, the CDR3 is TGTGCCAGCAGCTTCCGGACAGTCCAAGAGACCCAGTACTTC.